This TCR beta chain originates from a study of tumor-infiltrating lymphocytes in localized non-small cell lung cancer. Study-level results: Only some patients had TCR sequencing, depending on available tissue.

The table came from immunoSEQ multiplex PCR; TCRdb's copy has only in-frame clones and leaves some out. The profile shows 20,000 to 30,000 clones, over 60% of them singletons. Comment on this clone: What it recognizes is unknown.

This sequence was found in a human donor with non-small cell lung cancer. Sequenced input: lung tumor tissue.

In nucleotides, the CDR3 is TGTGCCAGCAGCGTAGAGGGAAGGGAGACCCAGTACTTC. Residues: CASSVEGRETQYF. V gene TRBV9 combines with J gene TRBJ2-5, with D hard to call. CDR1 SGDLS and CDR2 YYNGEE come from the germline V gene. The CDR3 has 13 residues. V was shortened by 0 bases and J by 5 bases, with 8 bases between the two germline ends. Filled out from reference TRBV9 and TRBJ2-5, the complete variable domain reads DSGVTQTPKHLITATGQRVTLRCSPRSGDLSVYWYQQSLDQGLQFLIQYYNGEERAKGNILERFSAQQFPDLHSELNLSSLELGDSALYFCASSVEGRETQYFGPGTRLLVL.